This T cell receptor beta chain originates from a study of OX40 agonist ivuxolimab in advanced cancers. Study summary: Partial response was recorded in three patients: one hepatocellular carcinoma and two cutaneous melanoma cases. Notes on the study in general: It was also the case that some nonresponders had low normalized T-cell clonal expansion. The study did not work out the antigen specificity of the expanded peripheral T cells.

The table came from immunoSEQ multiplex PCR; TCRdb's copy has only in-frame clones and leaves some out. The sample records under 35,000 clones, 80% to 90% being singletons. Remarks on this clone: Its antigen is currently unknown.

Sequenced here: CD4+ or CD8+ T cells sorted from blood, sampled in a trial of the OX40 agonist ivuxolimab. This sequence was found in an adult with an advanced solid tumor such as melanoma, head and neck, liver or kidney cancer.

CDR3 sequence: CASGSGDGQPQHF. CDR3 coding DNA: TGTGCTAGTGGGTCAGGGGACGGCCAGCCCCAGCATTTT. The rearrangement uses TRBV12-5 and TRBJ1-5; perhaps TRBD1 as D (6 bases). Trimming removed 6 bases from V and 7 bases from J, with 13 bases in between. CDR3 size: 13 residues. Germline CDR1 and CDR2: LGHNT and FRNRAP.